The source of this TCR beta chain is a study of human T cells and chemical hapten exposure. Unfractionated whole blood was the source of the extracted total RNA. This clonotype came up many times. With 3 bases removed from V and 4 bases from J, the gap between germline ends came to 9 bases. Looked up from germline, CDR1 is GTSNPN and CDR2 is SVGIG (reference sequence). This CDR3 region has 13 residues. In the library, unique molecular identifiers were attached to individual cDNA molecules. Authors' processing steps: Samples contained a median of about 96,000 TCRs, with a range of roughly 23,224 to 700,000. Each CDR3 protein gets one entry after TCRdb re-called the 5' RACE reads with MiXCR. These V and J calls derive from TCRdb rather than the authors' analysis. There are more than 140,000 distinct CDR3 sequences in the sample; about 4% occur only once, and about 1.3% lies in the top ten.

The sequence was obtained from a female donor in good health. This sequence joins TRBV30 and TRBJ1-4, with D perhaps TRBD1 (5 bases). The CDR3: CAWRQDFNEKLFF. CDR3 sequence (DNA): TGTGCCTGGAGACAGGATTTTAATGAAAAACTGTTTTTT.